This record looks at one T cell receptor beta chain sequence and its context. The target antigen is unknown. Donors each had at least one pre-ART PBMC sample and at least two post-ART ones. The sample belongs to a study of long-term antiretroviral therapy in people with HIV. CDR1 is SGDLS and CDR2 is YYNGEE in the germline V gene. The ends were cut back, 0 bases at V and 7 bases at J, with 8 bases in the middle. The CDR3 totals 14 residues. Study outcomes and limitations: Specimen acquisition occurred between about 2004 and 2018, potentially under older ART regimens. Narrower CDR3 length ranges marked HIV repertoires relative to controls. Following ART, diversity rose but still fell short of transplant donor controls.

Researchers ran immunoSEQ v3.0 at survey level. Profiled with immunoSEQ multiplex PCR; TCRdb holds only in-frame clones, not every one. The data hold about 25,000 clones, with 83% observed a single time. Sample: unsorted PBMCs, taken 3 years after starting antiretroviral therapy. The receptor was derived from a man younger than 35 with HIV. The chain is built from TRBV9 and TRBJ1-6, with a tentative D call TRBD1 (5 bases). In DNA, the CDR3 is TGTGCCAGCAGCGTAGGGTGGGGGAATTCACCCCTCCACTTT. Translated, it gives CASSVGWGNSPLHF.